Here is one TCR beta chain with its context. Antigen specificity is unknown. The data originate from a study of shared clonotypes between healthy human individuals. In the study overall: Serving as donors were two women and a few men, whose ages spanned 18 to 49. Broader study findings: Clonotype sharing among donors was expected to depend on sequencing depth.

Germline V gene sequence: CDR1 SSHAT, CDR2 FNYEAQ (reference sequence). This CDR3 is 11 amino acids long. In the original analysis: Filtering differed since immunoSEQ provided only junctions, with no quality scores. Here immunoSEQ multiplex PCR was the method, and the copy in TCRdb shows in-frame clones only, minus some. From that table come the V and J calls and clone size; the DNA was used to work out D and trimming. The repertoire consists of about 2,200,000 clones, with roughly 91% occurring once and the leading ten covering 1.5% to 2%. CD45RO-negative, CCR7-selected cells formed the naive CD8 fraction, which excluded terminally differentiated effector memory CD45RA+ cells.

The genes are TRBV7-7 and TRBJ2-5; unclear D gene. The J call may not be correct, given that the DNA end is closer to TRBJ2-7. This TCR derives from a man aged 18 to 35 in good health. Some clones in this sample may be carry-over from other donors' samples. The sequencing sample was made of naive CD8+ T cells from PBMCs. In DNA form, the CDR3 reads TGTGCCAGCAGGACGTCCTACGAGCAGTACTTC. Translated, it gives CASRTSYEQYF.